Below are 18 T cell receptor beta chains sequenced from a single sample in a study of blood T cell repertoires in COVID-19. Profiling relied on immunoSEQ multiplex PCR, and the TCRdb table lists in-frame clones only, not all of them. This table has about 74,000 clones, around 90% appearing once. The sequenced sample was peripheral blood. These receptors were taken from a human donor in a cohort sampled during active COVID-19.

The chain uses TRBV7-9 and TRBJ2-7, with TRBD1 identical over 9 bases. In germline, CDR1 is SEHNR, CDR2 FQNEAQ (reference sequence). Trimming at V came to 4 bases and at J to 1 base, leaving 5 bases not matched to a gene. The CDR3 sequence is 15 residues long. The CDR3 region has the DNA TGTGCCAGCAGCTGGGGGACAGGGAGTTCCTACGAGCAGTACTTC. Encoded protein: CASSWGTGSSYEQYF.

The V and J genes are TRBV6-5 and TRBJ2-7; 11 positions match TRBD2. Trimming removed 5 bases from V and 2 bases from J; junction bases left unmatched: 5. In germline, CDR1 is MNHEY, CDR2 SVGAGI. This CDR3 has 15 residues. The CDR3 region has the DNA TGTGCCAGCAGTACCCAACTAGCGGGAGCCTACGAGCAGTACTTC. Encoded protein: CASSTQLAGAYEQYF.

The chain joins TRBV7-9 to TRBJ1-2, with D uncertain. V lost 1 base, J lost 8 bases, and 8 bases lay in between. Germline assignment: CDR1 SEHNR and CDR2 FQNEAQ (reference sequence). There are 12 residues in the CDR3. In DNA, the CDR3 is TGTGCCAGCAGCTTAGGGGCGCGAGGCTACACCTTC. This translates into CASSLGARGYTF.

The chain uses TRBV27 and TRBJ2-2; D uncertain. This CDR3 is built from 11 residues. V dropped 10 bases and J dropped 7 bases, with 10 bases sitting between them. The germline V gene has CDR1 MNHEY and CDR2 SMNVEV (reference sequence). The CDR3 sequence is CATKESGELFF. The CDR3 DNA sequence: TGTGCCACCAAAGAGAGCGGGGAGCTGTTTTTT.

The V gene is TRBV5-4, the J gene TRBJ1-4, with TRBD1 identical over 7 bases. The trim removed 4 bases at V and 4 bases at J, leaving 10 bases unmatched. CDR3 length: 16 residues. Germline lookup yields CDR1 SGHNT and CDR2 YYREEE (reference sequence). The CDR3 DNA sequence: TGTGCCAGCAGCCCGCGACCGGGACAGAGTAATGAAAAACTGTTTTTT. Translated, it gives CASSPRPGQSNEKLFF.

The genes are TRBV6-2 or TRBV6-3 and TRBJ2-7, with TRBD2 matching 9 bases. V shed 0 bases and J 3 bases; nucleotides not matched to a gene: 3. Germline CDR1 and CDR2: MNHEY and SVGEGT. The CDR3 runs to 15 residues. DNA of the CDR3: TGTGCCAGCAGTTACTCCGGGACTAGCTTCTACGAGCAGTACTTC. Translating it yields CASSYSGTSFYEQYF.

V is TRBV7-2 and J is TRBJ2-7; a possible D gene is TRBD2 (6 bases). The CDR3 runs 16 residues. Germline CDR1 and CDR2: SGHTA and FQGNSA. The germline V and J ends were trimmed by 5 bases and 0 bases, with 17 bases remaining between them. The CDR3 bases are TGTGCCAGCAGCCTAGTTTTTGGGGAGGACTCCTACGAGCAGTACTTC. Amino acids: CASSLVFGEDSYEQYF.

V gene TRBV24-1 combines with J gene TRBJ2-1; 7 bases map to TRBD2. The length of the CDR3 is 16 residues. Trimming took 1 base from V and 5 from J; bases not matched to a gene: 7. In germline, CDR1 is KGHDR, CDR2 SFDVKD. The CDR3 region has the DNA TGTGCCACCAGTGATTTCCGTACTAGCGAGAACAATGAGCAGTTCTTC. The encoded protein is CATSDFRTSENNEQFF.

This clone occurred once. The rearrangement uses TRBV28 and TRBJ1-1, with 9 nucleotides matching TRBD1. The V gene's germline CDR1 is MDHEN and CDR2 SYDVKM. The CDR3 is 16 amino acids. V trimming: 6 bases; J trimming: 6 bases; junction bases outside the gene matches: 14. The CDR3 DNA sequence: TGTGCCAGCAGAATCACCGGGACAGGGTATACCCCTGAAGCTTTCTTT. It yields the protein CASRITGTGYTPEAFF.

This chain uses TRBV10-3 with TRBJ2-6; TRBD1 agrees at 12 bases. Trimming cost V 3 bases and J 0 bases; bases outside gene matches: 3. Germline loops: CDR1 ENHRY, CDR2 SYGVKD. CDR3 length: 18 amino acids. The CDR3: CAISDGTGGNSGANVLTF. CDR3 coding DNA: TGTGCCATCAGTGACGGGACAGGGGGCAACTCTGGGGCCAACGTCCTGACTTTC.

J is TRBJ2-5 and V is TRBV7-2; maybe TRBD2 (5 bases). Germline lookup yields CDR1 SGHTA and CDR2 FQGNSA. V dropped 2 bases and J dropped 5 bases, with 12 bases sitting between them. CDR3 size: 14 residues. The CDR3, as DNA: TGTGCCAGCAGCTTAATGGGTACTAGGGAGACCCAGTACTTC. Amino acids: CASSLMGTRETQYF.

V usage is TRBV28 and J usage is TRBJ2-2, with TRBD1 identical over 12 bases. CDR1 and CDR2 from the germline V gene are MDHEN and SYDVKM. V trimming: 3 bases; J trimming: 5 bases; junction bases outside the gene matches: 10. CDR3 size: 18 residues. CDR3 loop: CASSFGLRDRGRTGELFF. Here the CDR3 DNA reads TGTGCCAGCAGTTTCGGTCTACGGGACAGGGGGCGAACCGGGGAGCTGTTTTTT.

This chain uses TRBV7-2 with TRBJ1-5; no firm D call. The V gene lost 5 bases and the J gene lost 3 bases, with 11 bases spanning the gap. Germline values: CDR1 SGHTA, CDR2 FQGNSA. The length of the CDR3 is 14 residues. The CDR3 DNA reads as TGTGCCAGCAGCAACCGGGATCTCAATCAGCCCCAGCATTTT. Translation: CASSNRDLNQPQHF.

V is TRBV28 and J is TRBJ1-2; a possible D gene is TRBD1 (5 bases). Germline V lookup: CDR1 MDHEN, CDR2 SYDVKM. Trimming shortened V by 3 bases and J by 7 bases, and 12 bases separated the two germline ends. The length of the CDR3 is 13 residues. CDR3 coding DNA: TGTGCCAGCAGTTTGGCTGCTGGGGCTGGCTACACCTTC. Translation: CASSLAAGAGYTF.

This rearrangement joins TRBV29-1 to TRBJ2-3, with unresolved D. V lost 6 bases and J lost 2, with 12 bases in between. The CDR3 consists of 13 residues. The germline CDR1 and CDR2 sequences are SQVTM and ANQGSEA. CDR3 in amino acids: CSVRQGHTDTQYF. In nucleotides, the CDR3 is TGCAGCGTCAGACAAGGCCACACAGATACGCAGTATTTT.

The CDR3 loop reads CASKPSLVRDTQYF. The CDR3 coding sequence is TGTGCCAGCAAACCGTCGCTAGTAAGAGATACGCAGTATTTT. This chain uses TRBV27 with TRBJ2-3; no firm D call. The CDR3 covers 14 residues. The V end lost 7 bases, the J end lost 5 bases, and 16 bases lay between the germline ends. CDR1 is MNHEY, CDR2 SMNVEV, per germline (reference sequence).

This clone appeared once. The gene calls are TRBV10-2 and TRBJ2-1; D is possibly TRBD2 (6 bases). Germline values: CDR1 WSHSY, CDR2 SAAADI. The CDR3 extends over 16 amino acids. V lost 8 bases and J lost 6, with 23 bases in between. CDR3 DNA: TGCGCCAGCCCCCCGGAGACTAGGAGCACGGCCAATGAGCAGTTCTTC. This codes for CASPPETRSTANEQFF.

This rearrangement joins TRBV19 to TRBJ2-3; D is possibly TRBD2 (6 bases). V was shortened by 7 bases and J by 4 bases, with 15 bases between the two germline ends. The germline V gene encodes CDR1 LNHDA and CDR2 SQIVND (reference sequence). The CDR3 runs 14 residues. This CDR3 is CASISGKESDTQYF. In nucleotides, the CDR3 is TGTGCCAGTATTAGCGGAAAAGAATCAGATACGCAGTATTTT.